These 28 T cell receptor beta chains share one sample of origin, sequenced in a study of T cell responses to AZD1222 COVID-19 vaccine. Data came from immunoSEQ multiplex PCR; TCRdb stores just in-frame clones and leaves some out. The sample contains roughly 160,000 clones, approximately 90% of which appear only once. This material consisted of peripheral blood, taken 28 days after the second AZD1222 dose. Receptors originate from an adult who received the AZD1222 COVID-19 vaccine.

This chain links TRBV6-5 with TRBJ1-6; D not resolved. The CDR3 totals 11 residues. Per germline, CDR1 MNHEY and CDR2 SVGAGI. V lost 7 bases to trimming and J lost 8 bases, with 6 bases between them. CDR3 loop: CASKNHSPLHF. As DNA, the CDR3 is TGTGCCAGCAAAAACCATTCACCCCTCCACTTT.

The chain links TRBV2 to TRBJ1-4, with 10 bases that match TRBD1. This CDR3 has 13 residues. Germline assignment: CDR1 SNHLY and CDR2 FYNNEI. Trimming took 6 bases from V and 7 from J; bases not matched to a gene: 2. CDR3 protein: CASSRDRGEKLFF. The CDR3 DNA is TGTGCCAGCAGCCGGGACAGGGGTGAAAAACTGTTTTTT. Complete variable domain (other parts from reference TRBV2 and TRBJ1-4): EPEVTQTPSHQVTQMGQEVILRCVPISNHLYFYWYRQILGQKVEFLVSFYNNEISEKSEIFDDQFSVERPDGSNFTLKIRSTKLEDSAMYFCASSRDRGEKLFFGSGTQLSVL.

V is TRBV9 and J is TRBJ1-3; possibly TRBD1 for D (5 bases). The germline V and J ends were trimmed by 4 bases and 8 bases, with 10 bases remaining between them. The CDR3 runs 12 residues. Germline V gene data show CDR1 as SGDLS and CDR2 as YYNGEE. In DNA form, the CDR3 reads TGTGCCAGCAGCAGGGAAGGGGACACCATATATTTT. It yields the protein CASSREGDTIYF.

The chain uses TRBV27 and TRBJ1-5; TRBD1 matches at 8 bases. CDR3 length: 15 residues. Germline loops: CDR1 MNHEY, CDR2 SMNVEV (reference sequence). J lost 6 bases, V lost 4 bases, and 8 bases had no gene match. CDR3 coding DNA: TGTGCCAGCAGTTCCCATCAGGGGGCTGGTCAGCCCCAGCATTTT. Translated, it gives CASSSHQGAGQPQHF.

The chain carries TRBV9 and TRBJ1-6; D perhaps matches TRBD1 (6 bases). Germline V gene lookup returns CDR1 SGDLS and CDR2 YYNGEE. The CDR3 runs to 13 residues. Trimming removed 0 bases from V and 16 bases from J, with 14 bases in between. The CDR3, as DNA: TGTGCCAGCAGCGTAGCCGGGGGCCCTGATCTCCACTTT. Its protein is CASSVAGGPDLHF.

This CDR3 is CASSGGGSGEQYF. CDR3 bases: TGTGCCAGCAGCGGCGGGGGGTCGGGCGAGCAGTACTTC. This rearrangement joins TRBV7-7 to TRBJ2-7; 8 bases match TRBD2. V lost 5 bases and J lost 6; bases outside the gene matches: 6. There are 13 residues in the CDR3. Germline V gene lookup returns CDR1 SSHAT and CDR2 FNYEAQ (reference sequence).

CDR3 nucleotide sequence: TGTGCCAGCAGCCCTGCCCCGGGACAGGGAGGGTCGGGCTACGAGCAGTACTTC. This translates into CASSPAPGQGGSGYEQYF. The chain carries TRBV3-1 (or the pseudogene TRBV3-2) and TRBJ2-7, with 9 positions matching TRBD1. CDR3 length equals 18 residues. J gave up 3 bases and V 4 bases, and 16 bases lay outside the gene matches. The germline gives CDR1 LGHDT, CDR2 YNNKEL (reference sequence).

This CDR3 is CASSTGTAWNTIYF. CDR3 sequence (DNA): TGTGCCAGTAGTACTGGGACAGCATGGAACACCATATATTTT. The V call is TRBV19, the J call TRBJ1-3; TRBD1 matches at 7 bases. V lost 4 bases, J lost 7 bases, and 7 bases stayed unmatched. The germline V gene has CDR1 LNHDA and CDR2 SQIVND (reference sequence). The CDR3 runs to 14 residues. Full variable domain (outside the CDR3, taken from reference TRBV19 and TRBJ1-3): DGGITQSPKYLFRKEGQNVTLSCEQNLNHDAMYWYRQDPGQGLRLIYYSQIVNDFQKGDIAEGYSVSREKKESFPLTVTSAQKNPTAFYLCASSTGTAWNTIYFGEGSWLTVV.

The chain recombines TRBV19 with TRBJ2-1, with D perhaps matching TRBD1 or TRBD2 (5 bases each). The CDR3 runs 11 residues. Germline V gene lookup returns CDR1 LNHDA and CDR2 SQIVND (reference sequence). With 6 bases removed from V and 9 bases from J, the gap between germline ends came to 9 bases. CDR3 residues: CASSWGFEQFF. The CDR3 DNA follows: TGTGCCAGTAGCTGGGGGTTTGAGCAGTTCTTC.

The table lists this clone with a few counts. The rearrangement uses TRBV29-1 and TRBJ1-1; 10 nucleotides align to TRBD1. CDR3 length: 14 residues. With V trimmed by 7 bases and J by 7 bases, 12 bases remained unmatched. The germline gives CDR1 SQVTM, CDR2 ANQGSEA. The CDR3 bases are TGCAGCGCAAAGACAGGGGGCGAAGTAAGTGAAGCTTTCTTT. It yields the protein CSAKTGGEVSEAFF.

This clone occurred once. V usage is TRBV19 and J usage is TRBJ1-2; unclear D gene. The CDR3 runs 13 residues. CDR1 and CDR2 (germline): LNHDA, SQIVND (reference sequence). Trimming cost V 7 bases and J 4 bases, with 13 bases left between them. In nucleotides, the CDR3 is TGTGCCAGTACCCCGGACGGGTTCTATGGCTACACCTTC. It codes for CASTPDGFYGYTF.

This clone was seen only once. The chain recombines TRBV25-1 with TRBJ2-1; the D gene is possibly TRBD2 (5 bases). Deletions cut 1 base from V and 1 base from J, with 11 bases between. The CDR3 sequence is 16 residues long. CDR1 and CDR2 (germline): MGHDK, SYGVNS. CDR3 in amino acids: CASSESLSGSYNEQFF. CDR3 nucleotides: TGTGCCAGCAGTGAATCATTATCGGGGTCCTACAATGAGCAGTTCTTC.

The V and J genes are TRBV6-5 and TRBJ1-1, with D perhaps TRBD1 (5 bases). The CDR3 length is 14 residues. The germline V and J ends were trimmed by 6 bases and 2 bases, with 13 bases remaining between them. Germline CDR1 MNHEY, CDR2 SVGAGI. CDR3 sequence reads: CASSSPGLNTEAFF. CDR3 bases: TGTGCCAGCAGCTCCCCAGGGCTTAACACTGAAGCTTTCTTT.

The gene calls are TRBV27 and TRBJ1-2, with a weak D call TRBD1 (6 bases). Germline CDR1 MNHEY, CDR2 SMNVEV (reference sequence). CDR3 length: 15 residues. The V end lost 4 bases, the J end lost 3 bases, and 15 bases lay between the germline ends. CDR3 bases: TGTGCCAGCAGTTGGGTGGGGGCAGCACACTATGGCTACACCTTC. It codes for CASSWVGAAHYGYTF.

This chain links TRBV12-3 or TRBV12-4 with TRBJ1-2; TRBD1 might be the D (6 bases). Trimming took 2 bases from V and 6 from J, leaving 10 bases between them. The CDR3 length is 13 residues. This CDR3 is CASSLTGTDGYTF. Here the CDR3 DNA reads TGTGCCAGCAGTTTAACAGGGACCGATGGCTACACCTTC.

This chain connects TRBV29-1 to TRBJ2-7; tentative D call: TRBD1 (6 bases). The CDR3 length is 14 residues. V lost 6 bases and J lost 0, with 15 bases in between. Germline-derived CDR1 and CDR2 are SQVTM and ANQGSEA. In DNA form, the CDR3 reads TGCAGCGTCCTCGAGGGGGTCTCCTCCTACGAGCAGTACTTC. Its protein product is CSVLEGVSSYEQYF.

The CDR3 is CASSLGGNTEAFF. The CDR3 coding sequence is TGTGCCAGCAGTCTAGGGGGCAACACTGAAGCTTTCTTT. The V and J genes are TRBV27 and TRBJ1-1; TRBD1 aligns across 7 bases. The CDR3 has 13 amino acids. The germline V gene encodes CDR1 MNHEY and CDR2 SMNVEV (reference sequence). Trimming removed 5 bases from V and 2 bases from J; junction bases left unmatched: 2.

The chain joins TRBV12-5 to TRBJ2-7, with D possibly matching TRBD2 (5 bases). CDR3 size: 12 residues. Germline lookup yields CDR1 LGHNT and CDR2 FRNRAP. V dropped 3 bases and J dropped 6 bases, with 9 bases sitting between them. CDR3 protein: CASGFLSGEQYF. DNA for the CDR3: TGTGCTAGTGGTTTTTTGAGCGGCGAGCAGTACTTC.

This clone has a handful of counts. This rearrangement joins TRBV4-2 to TRBJ2-5, with 9 bases lining up with TRBD2. This CDR3 contains 16 residues. The germline V gene has CDR1 LGHNA and CDR2 YNFKEQ. With 1 base clipped from V and 0 bases from J, the junction kept 3 bases outside the gene matches. The CDR3 DNA reads as TGTGCCAGCAGCCAAGGAAGCGGGGGGCACCAAGAGACCCAGTACTTC. Residues: CASSQGSGGHQETQYF.

The CDR3 nucleotides are TGTGCCAGCAGTTACTCACAGACTAGCGGGGGAAAAGAGACCCAGTACTTC. Encoded protein: CASSYSQTSGGKETQYF. The chain employs TRBV6-2 or TRBV6-3 and TRBJ2-5, with 12 nucleotides matching TRBD2. CDR3 length equals 17 residues. Germline values: CDR1 MNHEY, CDR2 SVGEGT. J was trimmed by 3 bases and V by 0 bases; bases with no gene match: 5.

The CDR3: CASRGEGRQPQHF. The DNA for the CDR3 is TGTGCCAGTAGAGGGGAGGGGCGTCAGCCCCAGCATTTT. The V and J genes are TRBV19 and TRBJ1-5, with D tentatively TRBD1 (5 bases). V shed 6 bases and J shed 6 bases, with 12 bases lying between them. Germline-derived CDR1 and CDR2 are LNHDA and SQIVND (reference sequence). The CDR3 has 13 amino acids.

The chain uses TRBV9 and TRBJ2-1, with TRBD2 identical over 7 bases. The junction had 0 bases not matched to a gene; V was cut back by 5 bases and J by 7 bases. The V gene's germline CDR1 is SGDLS and CDR2 YYNGEE. The CDR3 spans 11 residues. The CDR3 DNA is TGTGCCAGCAGAGCGGGGAATGAGCAGTTCTTC. As protein: CASRAGNEQFF.

The gene calls are TRBV3-1 (or the pseudogene TRBV3-2) and TRBJ1-1; no clear D gene. Deletions cut 4 bases from V and 5 bases from J, with 11 bases between. The CDR3 has 13 amino acids. The germline gives CDR1 LGHDT, CDR2 YNNKEL (reference sequence). The CDR3 DNA reads as TGTGCCAGCAGCCCCCCGGGGAGGACTGAAGCTTTCTTT. Protein product: CASSPPGRTEAFF.

The chain recombines TRBV5-6 with TRBJ1-2; the D is unclear. V was clipped by 3 bases and J by 8 bases, with 8 bases between them. This CDR3 has 11 residues. The germline CDR1 and CDR2 sequences are SGHDT and YYEEEE. CDR3 in amino acids: CASSSGFGYTF. The CDR3 DNA sequence: TGTGCCAGCAGCTCCGGTTTCGGCTACACCTTC.

The chain is built from TRBV5-1 and TRBJ1-6, with D possibly being TRBD1 (6 bases). Germline V gene sequence: CDR1 SGHRS, CDR2 YFSETQ. This CDR3 has 17 amino acids. Trimming took 0 bases from V and 3 from J, leaving 13 bases between them. As DNA, the CDR3 is TGCGCCAGCAGCTTGGAGGCGGGGGCCGGCTATAATTCACCCCTCCACTTT. It yields the protein CASSLEAGAGYNSPLHF.

This clone showed up just once. The V and J genes are TRBV5-1 and TRBJ2-7, with 8 nucleotides matching TRBD2. The germline V gene encodes CDR1 SGHRS and CDR2 YFSETQ. V dropped 1 base and J dropped 3; count of bases not matched to a gene: 12. This CDR3 comprises 17 residues. The CDR3 bases are TGCGCCAGCAGCTTGCGGCGGGGGAGCGGGGGAGACTACGAGCAGTACTTC. Translating gives CASSLRRGSGGDYEQYF.

The rearrangement uses TRBV4-1 and TRBJ2-2, with 7 nucleotides matching TRBD2. Germline trimming cut 4 bases from V and 6 bases from J; bases unmatched to any gene: 8. The CDR3 is 15 residues long. The V gene's germline CDR1 is MGHRA and CDR2 YSYEKL. The chain's CDR3 is CASSLGGIWAGELFF. DNA of the CDR3: TGCGCCAGCAGCCTGGGAGGGATATGGGCCGGGGAGCTGTTTTTT.

This clone was seen only a few times. The V and J genes are TRBV15 and TRBJ2-7, with 8 bases identical to TRBD1. The CDR3 runs to 16 residues. V lost 3 bases, J lost 0 bases, and 7 bases stayed unmatched. The V gene's germline CDR1 is LNHNV and CDR2 YYDKDF (reference sequence). Written as DNA, the CDR3 is TGTGCCACCAGCAGGGCTCGGGACAGGAGCTCCTACGAGCAGTACTTC. Its protein product is CATSRARDRSSYEQYF.